These 32 T cell receptor beta chains originate from one sample sequenced in a study of Graves' ophthalmopathy and Graves' hyperthyroidism. Amplified TCR beta CDR3 regions were obtained using RNA transcripts as template. RT-PCR with HTBI primers came first, then second-round multiplex PCR. TCRdb itself ran the multiplex PCR reads through MiXCR, one entry per CDR3 protein. The sample shows approximately 380,000 distinct CDR3 sequences, 20% to 25% of them seen only once. Sequenced sample: peripheral blood. The receptors stem from a woman aged 18-35 years with stable Graves' hyperthyroidism.

The rearrangement links TRBV6-5 to TRBJ1-6, with a weak D call TRBD1 (5 bases). Germline assignment: CDR1 MNHEY and CDR2 SVGAGI. The CDR3 contains 14 residues. The ends were cut back, 0 bases at V and 8 bases at J, with 8 bases in the middle. The CDR3 here is CASSYSAGYSPLHF. Written as DNA, the CDR3 is TGTGCCAGCAGTTACTCGGCAGGGTATTCACCCCTCCACTTT.

Many counts were recorded for this clonotype. The rearrangement links TRBV10-3 to TRBJ1-2; D is uncertain. This CDR3 spans 14 amino acids. From germline, CDR1 is ENHRY and CDR2 SYGVKD. Trimming removed 6 bases from V and 3 bases from J, with 14 bases in between. The CDR3 reads CAISPDNGDYGYTF. In DNA, the CDR3 is TGTGCCATCAGCCCTGACAACGGGGACTATGGCTACACCTTC.

This clonotype was seen only once. This rearrangement joins TRBV28 to TRBJ2-7; TRBD2 matches at 7 bases. Germline V gives CDR1 MDHEN, CDR2 SYDVKM. V was pared by 3 bases and J by 4 bases, with 15 bases of the junction left unmatched. CDR3 length: 17 residues. CDR3 amino acids: CASSLPPNRLGGYEQYF. The CDR3 DNA sequence: TGTGCCAGCAGTTTGCCCCCCAACCGTCTCGGGGGGTACGAGCAGTACTTC.

The chain is built from TRBV30 and TRBJ2-7; D unclear. The CDR3 loop spans 13 amino acids. Per the germline V gene, CDR1 is GTSNPN and CDR2 is SVGIG (reference sequence). The ends were cut back, 0 bases at V and 3 bases at J, with 9 bases in the middle. The DNA for the CDR3 is TGTGCCTGGAGTGTAGAACAATTCTACGAGCAGTACTTC. It encodes CAWSVEQFYEQYF.

The chain links TRBV30 to TRBJ1-6; the D is unclear. The V gene lost 0 bases and the J gene lost 7 bases, with 13 bases spanning the gap. CDR1 is GTSNPN, CDR2 SVGIG, per germline (reference sequence). There are 15 residues in the CDR3. This CDR3 is CAWSVLAGPNSPLHF. CDR3 nucleotide sequence: TGTGCCTGGAGTGTTCTCGCAGGCCCAAATTCACCCCTCCACTTT.

In its sample, this clonotype was seen once. The gene calls are TRBV27 and TRBJ1-2, with D possibly being TRBD1 (6 bases). Germline lookup yields CDR1 MNHEY and CDR2 SMNVEV (reference sequence). V gave up 5 bases and J gave up 7 bases, with 17 bases separating them. CDR3 length: 14 residues. Written as DNA, the CDR3 is TGTGCCAGCAGTACCCGGGGACAAAGTGGTGGCTACACCTTC. Residues: CASSTRGQSGGYTF.

This clonotype has a handful of counts. CDR3 DNA: TGTGCCTGGAGTAGCGATAGCAATCAGCCCCAGCATTTT. Amino acid sequence: CAWSSDSNQPQHF. The chain carries TRBV30 and TRBJ1-5; D is uncertain. CDR1 is GTSNPN and CDR2 is SVGIG in the germline V gene (reference sequence). V was shortened by 2 bases and J by 0 bases, with 5 bases between the two germline ends. The CDR3 sequence is 13 residues long.

The rearrangement joins TRBV11-2 to TRBJ2-3, with D possibly being TRBD2 (6 bases). Trimming pared 5 bases from V and 6 bases from J, leaving 21 bases between. This CDR3 is built from 16 residues. Germline loops: CDR1 SGHAT, CDR2 FQNNGV. CDR3 in amino acids: CASSPRGLMTMDTQYF. The CDR3 DNA sequence: TGTGCCAGCAGCCCAAGGGGACTCATGACCATGGATACGCAGTATTTT.

The chain has TRBV6-5 and TRBJ2-3; maybe TRBD2 (6 bases). Germline assignment: CDR1 MNHEY and CDR2 SVGAGI. V was pared by 2 bases and J by 5 bases, with 11 bases between. The CDR3 length is 14 residues. The CDR3 here is CASSYGGVEDTQYF. CDR3 sequence (DNA): TGTGCCAGCAGTTACGGCGGGGTGGAAGATACGCAGTATTTT.

The chain combines TRBV28 with TRBJ2-7; 9 bases agree with TRBD2. Germline CDR1 and CDR2: MDHEN and SYDVKM. The junction had 13 bases not matched to a gene; V was cut back by 6 bases and J by 10 bases. The CDR3 contains 14 residues. CDR3 nucleotide sequence: TGTGCCAGCAGCAGCCTAGCGGGACTTCCCGATCAGTACTTC. Translating it yields CASSSLAGLPDQYF.

This clonotype has a count of ten or more. The gene calls are TRBV11-1 and TRBJ1-5, with 8 nucleotides matching TRBD1. The CDR3 contains 16 residues. The junction had 6 bases not matched to a gene; V was cut back by 2 bases and J by 3 bases. CDR1 is SGHAT and CDR2 is FQDESV in the germline V gene (reference sequence). CDR3 sequence reads: CASSLWTGLANQPQHF. DNA of the CDR3: TGTGCCAGCAGCTTATGGACAGGGTTGGCCAATCAGCCCCAGCATTTT.

This clonotype has a handful of counts. This chain uses TRBV6-2 or TRBV6-3 with TRBJ2-7; 10 nucleotides align to TRBD1. CDR3 length equals 15 residues. Trimming removed 6 bases from V and 3 bases from J; junction bases left unmatched: 8. The germline CDR1 and CDR2 sequences are MNHEY and SVGEGT. The CDR3 spells CASRTGTGEIYEQYF. Here the CDR3 DNA reads TGTGCCAGCAGGACCGGGACAGGGGAGATCTACGAGCAGTACTTC.

This clonotype was found a few times. The V call is TRBV10-3, the J call TRBJ1-3; possible D gene TRBD1, 5 bases. With 10 bases removed from V and 1 base from J, the gap between germline ends came to 11 bases. The CDR3 is 13 amino acids. Germline CDR1 is ENHRY and CDR2 is SYGVKD. As DNA, the CDR3 is TGTGCCAGCCGGGACGCATCTGGAAACACCATATATTTT. Its translation: CASRDASGNTIYF.

This clonotype appeared many times. The rearrangement joins TRBV12-3 or TRBV12-4 to TRBJ1-1, with a possible D match to TRBD1 (5 bases). Between the trimmed V and J ends, which lost 2 bases and 5 bases, there was a span of 9 bases. The length of the CDR3 is 13 residues. The CDR3 nucleotides read TGTGCCAGCAGTTTATGGGAGGGGACTGAAGCTTTCTTT. Amino acids: CASSLWEGTEAFF.

This clonotype has a count of ten or more. The V call is TRBV6-1, the J call TRBJ2-6; D is possibly TRBD1 (5 bases). CDR3 length: 14 amino acids. V lost 8 bases, J lost 1 base, and 9 bases lay in between. Germline V gene lookup returns CDR1 MNHNS and CDR2 SASEGT. CDR3: CASCQGSGANVLTF. The CDR3 bases are TGTGCCAGCTGCCAGGGTTCTGGGGCCAACGTCCTGACTTTC.

Many counts were recorded for this clonotype. The chain links TRBV11-2 to TRBJ1-3; D remains ambiguous. This CDR3 has 17 amino acids. V was cut by 5 bases and J by 0 bases, with 17 bases left in between. The germline V gene encodes CDR1 SGHAT and CDR2 FQNNGV. The CDR3: CASSLRGLSYSGNTIYF. In DNA, the CDR3 is TGTGCCAGCAGCCTTAGAGGCCTAAGCTACTCTGGAAACACCATATATTTT.

This clonotype showed up many times. This chain joins TRBV2 and TRBJ2-7; the match to TRBD2 covers 12 bases. With V trimmed by 6 bases and J by 7 bases, 25 bases remained unmatched. There are 20 residues in the CDR3. Germline V gene data show CDR1 as SNHLY and CDR2 as FYNNEI. DNA of the CDR3: TGTGCCAGCAGAGAGCGCGGGGAACTAAGAGGTCCTAGCGGGAGGGGAGAGCAGTACTTC. Protein sequence: CASRERGELRGPSGRGEQYF.

The chain links TRBV3-1 to TRBJ2-7; D may match TRBD1 or TRBD2 (6 bases each). This CDR3 spans 17 amino acids. Trimming removed 5 bases at V and 3 bases at J, with 23 bases between. Germline lookup yields CDR1 LGHDT and CDR2 YNNKEL (reference sequence). The CDR3 DNA follows: TGTGCCAGCAGCGAACAGCTTTTAGCGGCAGGGGTCTACGAGCAGTACTTC. The encoded protein is CASSEQLLAAGVYEQYF.

J is TRBJ2-2 and V is TRBV15, with D uncertain. This CDR3 is built from 15 residues. Trimming left V 0 bases short and J 7 bases short, with 12 bases between. Germline assignment: CDR1 LNHNV and CDR2 YYDKDF (reference sequence). The CDR3 protein is CATSRDPGVSGELFF. CDR3 DNA sequence: TGTGCCACCAGCAGAGATCCTGGGGTCAGCGGGGAGCTGTTTTTT.

The rearrangement joins TRBV6-1 to TRBJ1-1; D remains unclear. V was pared by 7 bases and J by 7 bases, with 13 bases between. The CDR3 extends over 12 amino acids. Germline CDR1 is MNHNS and CDR2 is SASEGT. The CDR3 sequence: CASKGLAFEAFF. CDR3 nucleotides: TGTGCCAGCAAAGGGTTGGCCTTTGAAGCTTTCTTT.

The table lists this clonotype with a few counts. The chain carries TRBV28 and TRBJ1-5, with TRBD1 matching 10 bases. V shed 4 bases and J 2 bases; nucleotides not matched to a gene: 5. Germline V gene data show CDR1 as MDHEN and CDR2 as SYDVKM. This CDR3 has 16 residues. CDR3 sequence reads: CASSWGGTGGNQPQHF. The CDR3 coding sequence is TGTGCCAGCAGTTGGGGGGGGACAGGGGGCAATCAGCCCCAGCATTTT.

This clonotype showed up many times. The genes are TRBV24-1 and TRBJ1-2; 7 bases map to TRBD1. CDR3 size: 13 residues. Germline lookup yields CDR1 KGHDR and CDR2 SFDVKD. V was clipped by 2 bases and J by 8 bases; unmatched bases: 4. CDR3 amino acids: CATSDSGTAGYTF. CDR3 sequence (DNA): TGTGCCACCAGTGATTCGGGGACAGCCGGCTACACCTTC.

This clonotype was counted many times. The genes are TRBV7-3 and TRBJ2-7, with D possibly TRBD2 on 5 matching bases. The CDR3 has 13 amino acids. The ends were cut back, 5 bases at V and 7 bases at J, with 15 bases in the middle. Germline V gives CDR1 SGHTA, CDR2 FQGTGA. The CDR3 coding sequence is TGTGCCAGCAGCAAAGGACCCGGGGATGAGCAGTACTTC. Its translation: CASSKGPGDEQYF.

V is TRBV27 and J is TRBJ1-6; weak D call: TRBD1 (6 bases). V lost 2 bases to trimming and J lost 7 bases, with 15 bases between them. Germline CDR1 reads MNHEY; CDR2 reads SMNVEV (reference sequence). This CDR3 contains 16 residues. The CDR3 loop is CASSLDRQGSNSPLHF. CDR3 sequence (DNA): TGTGCCAGCAGTTTAGATCGGCAGGGGAGCAATTCACCCCTCCACTTT.

This clonotype was seen more than once but under ten times. The genes are TRBV30 and TRBJ1-1; D perhaps matches TRBD1 (5 bases). V was cut by 1 base and J by 8 bases, with 11 bases left in between. CDR1 and CDR2 from the germline V gene are GTSNPN and SVGIG (reference sequence). The CDR3 runs to 12 residues. The CDR3, as DNA: TGTGCCTGGAGTGAGTACCCAGGGGAAGCTTTCTTT. Translation gives CAWSEYPGEAFF.

This clonotype was recorded at least ten times. The CDR3 DNA follows: TGTGCCAGCAGTGGGGGGGACTTAGCCTACGAGCAGTACTTC. This codes for CASSGGDLAYEQYF. The V call is TRBV6-1, the J call TRBJ2-7; D perhaps matches TRBD2 (6 bases). V gave up 4 bases and J gave up 2 bases, with 12 bases separating them. The CDR3 extends over 14 amino acids. Germline CDR1 MNHNS, CDR2 SASEGT.

This clonotype was counted only a few times. The V and J genes are TRBV4-1 and TRBJ2-7; 13 bases agree with TRBD2. Trimming cost V 2 bases and J 4 bases; bases outside gene matches: 5. Germline V gene lookup returns CDR1 MGHRA and CDR2 YSYEKL. This CDR3 spans 16 amino acids. The DNA for the CDR3 is TGCGCCAGCAGCCAAACTAGCGGGAGGGCCTTTTACGAGCAGTACTTC. It yields the protein CASSQTSGRAFYEQYF.

There are many counts of this clonotype. The rearrangement uses TRBV11-2 and TRBJ1-3; D gene unclear. Looked up from germline, CDR1 is SGHAT and CDR2 is FQNNGV. Trimming removed 4 bases at V and 9 bases at J, with 7 bases between. There are 11 residues in the CDR3. The CDR3 loop is CASSSAGTIYF. CDR3 nucleotide sequence: TGTGCCAGCAGCTCGGCTGGCACCATATATTTT.

The chain combines TRBV30 with TRBJ2-7, with D hard to call. The germline V gene has CDR1 GTSNPN and CDR2 SVGIG (reference sequence). CDR3 length: 13 residues. With 5 bases removed from V and 0 bases from J, the gap between germline ends came to 11 bases. The CDR3 spells CAWANSNSYEQYF. The CDR3, as DNA: TGTGCCTGGGCTAACAGCAACTCCTACGAGCAGTACTTC.

V is TRBV7-2 and J is TRBJ2-7; 8 nucleotides match TRBD2. The V segment lost 8 bases and the J segment 5 bases; nucleotides outside the gene matches: 11. The length of the CDR3 is 14 residues. Germline V gene sequence: CDR1 SGHTA, CDR2 FQGNSA. Here the CDR3 reads CASCGASGSHEQYF. CDR3 DNA sequence: TGTGCCAGCTGTGGGGCTAGCGGGTCGCACGAGCAGTACTTC.

V gene TRBV6-2 or TRBV6-3 combines with J gene TRBJ2-7; D is tentatively TRBD1 or TRBD2 (5 bases each). The CDR3 runs to 17 residues. The V end lost 0 bases, the J end lost 0 bases, and 15 bases lay between the germline ends. Germline V lookup: CDR1 MNHEY, CDR2 SVGEGT. The CDR3 nucleotides are TGTGCCAGCAGTTACTCTCTTTCGGGGCCCAACTCCTACGAGCAGTACTTC. Translated: CASSYSLSGPNSYEQYF.

This clonotype was seen repeatedly, ten times or more. The chain links TRBV6-1 to TRBJ2-6; D tentatively fits TRBD1 or TRBD2 (5 bases each). V shed 1 base and J shed 2 bases, with 6 bases lying between them. This CDR3 comprises 15 residues. CDR1 MNHNS and CDR2 SASEGT come from the germline V gene. CDR3 nucleotide sequence: TGTGCCAGCAGTGAAGGGGGGACTGGGGCCAACGTCCTGACTTTC. This gives the protein CASSEGGTGANVLTF.